The source of this TCR beta chain is a study of neurological immune-mediated disorders (dated by TCRdb to the late 2010s). Regarding the research as a whole: Of the roughly 34 multiple sclerosis patients, around 30 had relapsing-remitting MS and 3 had secondary progressive MS. The approximately 110 TCR-beta libraries included longitudinal samples, technical triplicates and paired sorted CD4+ and CD8+ T-cell subsets alongside PBMC samples. Using UMI-based sequencing, the study compared peripheral blood TCR-beta repertoires from patients with HTLV-I-associated myelopathy (HAM/TSP), patients with multiple sclerosis, and healthy controls. The cohort comprised 68 subjects: 15 or so HAM/TSP patients, some 35 multiple sclerosis patients and around 20 healthy controls.

What the research found in general, with its limitations: No clinical or MRI features were associated with the MS cluster, and the authors said that larger cohorts are needed. TCR clonal expansion was highest in HAM/TSP patients and lowest in MS patients, with MS patients falling below even healthy controls. No identical CDR3 amino acid sequences were found to be shared among expanded clones across subjects, suggesting that TCR-beta repertoires were private in all groups. In phylogenetic analysis, the repertoires of 18 of 34 MS patients grouped into a cluster of related CDR3 sequences, which suggests a possible signature at the repertoire level.

The V and J ends are trimmed by 6 bases and 2 bases, leaving 6 bases between them. Reading from cysteine to phenylalanine, the CDR3 counts 12 amino acids. The only DNA kept is the CDR3, 36 bases in frame from the first base. To synthesize cDNA, template-switch 5'RACE was performed with a primer carrying a 10-nucleotide random unique molecular identifier so that each TCR transcript was tagged. Over 160 million TCR-beta sequences, covering 15-18 subjects, were produced in each sequencing run. The RNeasy kit was used for extraction of total RNA. The KAPA Real-time Library Amplification kit was used to amplify TCR-beta VDJ regions with primers for the TCR constant region and the 5'RACE anchor. Sample indexes and Illumina adaptors were added in a first PCR, and a second PCR then increased library yield. After Ampure bead purification, the TCR product of roughly 650 bp was size-selected on a 2% E-gel SizeSelection system. Library quality was checked on a Bioanalyzer, concentration was measured with Qubit, and libraries were quantified with the Kapa Library Quantification kit before pooling. An Illumina HiSeq 2500 was used to sequence the libraries paired-end at 2 x 150 bp. To increase sequence diversity, about 25-31% phiX was spiked into each library pool. The authors' pipeline ran thus. The UMI-based MiGEC pipeline processed quality-filtered reads and removed over 85% of raw TCR sequences during error correction. VDJ genes were aligned to IMGT germline references, and clonotypes were defined by unique CDR3 amino acid sequence plus V-J genes. Clonal expansion, Shannon diversity, and CDR3 relatedness (CalcPairwiseDistances, ClusterSamples) were evaluated with VDJtools, and phylogenetic trees were built with CLCbio workbench. Clones with at least 8 unique UMIs were defined as expanded, with this threshold being based on coefficient-of-variation modelling across technical triplicates. In-frame beta chains were kept once TCRdb had trimmed the public reads at Q25 with fastp and called clones with MiXCR. All rows with the same CDR3 protein become a single entry with the most common DNA and genes. The V and J calls follow TCRdb's processing rather than the paper's. This sample gives over 60,000 distinct CDR3 sequences in total; roughly 4.5% of them show up just once. The top ten constitute about 2.2% of the sample.

This clonotype was counted ten times or more. Its antigen is unknown. Base qualities are not at hand, and no much larger clone is one base apart. For unsorted PBMC libraries, 2 million PBMCs were used after storage in RNAlater at -80 degrees C until RNA extraction. Multiple sclerosis patients were enrolled in a US clinical protocol under which disease progression was evaluated by magnetic resonance imaging. Peripheral blood was subjected to Ficoll-Hypaque density gradient centrifugation to isolate PBMCs, which were then cryopreserved in liquid nitrogen. The receptor was isolated from a woman aged 70-85 years with multiple sclerosis. The material sequenced was PBMCs. The rearranged chain carries TRBV12-3 or TRBV12-4 and TRBJ2-3, with the D gene not clear enough to name. The nucleotide sequence reads TGTGCCAGCAGGTTACACACAGATACGCAGTATTTT. It translates as CASRLHTDTQYF.